Listed below are T cell receptor beta chains from one sample, sequenced in a study of T cells in narcolepsy. Clones were sequenced by immunoSEQ multiplex PCR, and TCRdb holds only the in-frame ones, with some missing. The sample shows roughly 34,000 clones, roughly 80% of them seen only once. Sequencing was done on a sample of CD45RA- memory CD4+ T cells from PBMCs. All receptors derive from a human donor with narcolepsy. Each CDR3 is given with its conserved first and last residue. Fields, in order: D gene, J gene, clone size, V gene, CDR3 protein, CDR3 DNA. A D gene is named only where the DNA matches it firmly. Part of the rows lack a size; the others show once, few, many or a class for expanded clones.

NA	TRBJ2-1	NA	TRBV29-1	CSVEDREAMKQFF	TGCAGCGTTGAAGATCGTGAGGCCATGAAGCAGTTCTTC
NA	TRBJ2-1	once	TRBV2	CASRGYVSYNEQFF	TGTGCCAGCAGGGGGTACGTCTCCTACAATGAGCAGTTCTTC
NA	TRBJ2-3	NA	TRBV7-2	CASSPPWLPDTQYF	TGTGCCAGCAGCCCCCCCTGGCTACCAGATACGCAGTATTTT
TRBD2	TRBJ2-7	NA	TRBV11-2	CASSAEERGAPHF	TGTGCCAGCAGCGCCGAGGAGCGGGGGGCCCCTCACTTC
NA	TRBJ1-5	NA	TRBV10-3	CAISEFGEQPQHF	TGTGCCATCAGTGAGTTTGGGGAGCAGCCCCAGCATTTT
NA	TRBJ1-4	NA	TRBV5-1	CASSRQERQGYEKLFF	TGCGCCAGCAGTAGACAGGAACGCCAGGGGTACGAAAAACTGTTTTTT
NA	TRBJ1-5	NA	TRBV5-8	CASSLVGASNSNQPQHF	TGTGCCAGCAGCTTGGTAGGGGCTTCAAATAGCAATCAGCCCCAGCATTTT
TRBD2	TRBJ2-1	NA	TRBV9	CASSVGSGAYNEQFF	TGTGCCAGCAGCGTAGGTAGCGGGGCATACAATGAGCAGTTCTTC
NA	TRBJ1-1	NA	TRBV30	CAGSNEGDTEAFF	TGTGCCGGGTCCAACGAAGGAGACACTGAAGCTTTCTTT
NA	TRBJ1-2	NA	TRBV11-2	CASSLGFGAYGYTF	TGTGCCAGCAGCTTAGGATTCGGGGCCTATGGCTACACCTTC
NA	TRBJ1-5	NA	TRBV6-6	CASSYSGQPQHF	TGTGCCAGCAGTTACTCTGGTCAGCCCCAGCATTTT